Shown below are 10 T cell receptor beta chains from a single sample sequenced in a study of tumor-infiltrating lymphocytes in primary liver carcinoma. Starting material of about 480 ng total RNA yielded TCR beta cDNA via a constant-region primer. The TCR beta library was amplified through three nested multiplex PCR rounds in a modified ARM-PCR procedure. Researchers ran the first two PCR rounds for roughly 10 cycles each with TRBV1-TRBV30 forward primers and a C-beta reverse primer. TCRdb re-analysed the multiplex PCR reads in MiXCR, keeping a single row per CDR3 protein. The sample carries more than 95,000 distinct CDR3 sequences, 60% to 75% recorded once. Co-extraction yielded RNA and DNA from around 20-30 mg of unsorted bulk tissue. The sample was liver tumor tissue from sampling region 3. Documented subset: tumor region T3, left-lateral pole. The receptor source for this set is a woman aged 60 to 75 with primary liver carcinoma and hepatitis B virus infection.

This clonotype came up once. The junction differs from germline at one of its ends, possibly a read error. V gene TRBV11-2 combines with J gene TRBJ2-2; D may match TRBD1 or TRBD2 (5 bases each). This CDR3 contains 9 residues. Germline CDR1 is SGHAT and CDR2 is FQNNGV. CDR3 region: CASVRGAVF. The CDR3 DNA is TGTGCCAGCGTTAGGGGAGCTGTTTTT.

Only one count was recorded for this clonotype. The V and J genes are TRBV29-1 and TRBJ2-1; TRBD2 matches at 9 bases. V shed 6 bases, J shed 12 bases, and the junction held 24 bases outside the gene matches. Germline lookup yields CDR1 SQVTM and CDR2 ANQGSEA. CDR3 length: 17 amino acids. The CDR3, as DNA: TGCAGCGTCTACCCGGCTAGCGGGGCATCCCGAAAGAGTACGCAGTTCTTC. It translates to CSVYPASGASRKSTQFF.

Remarks on this clonotype: As the CDR3 is not closed by the conserved phenylalanine or tryptophan, this likely results from a read error. The chain has TRBV10-3 and TRBJ2-7, with TRBD1 as a possible D gene (6 bases). The length of the CDR3 is 12 residues. CDR1 is ENHRY and CDR2 is SYGVKD in the germline V gene. CDR3 sequence (DNA): TGTGCCCCTGGGACACCAACCTACGAACAGTACCTC. It codes for CAPGTPTYEQYL.

V usage is TRBV11-1 and J usage is TRBJ2-1, with D possibly being TRBD2 (6 bases). Per germline, CDR1 SGHAT and CDR2 FQDESV (reference sequence). V lost 5 bases to trimming and J lost 15 bases, with 29 bases between them. The CDR3 is 16 residues long. CDR3 DNA sequence: TGTGCCAGCAGCCCCCCAGAGGGACCAGGGAGGAATGAGTGGTTCTTC. This translates into CASSPPEGPGRNEWFF.

About this clonotype itself: Lacking the conserved final phenylalanine or tryptophan, this CDR3 likely reflects a read error. The chain employs TRBV30 and TRBJ1-1, with 8 bases that match TRBD1. Germline CDR1 and CDR2: GTSNPN and SVGIG (reference sequence). The junction had 5 bases not matched to a gene; V was cut back by 4 bases and J by 4 bases. The length of the CDR3 is 13 residues. For the CDR3, the DNA is TGTGCCTGGATAACAGGGGGAGTCACTGAAGCTTTCTTA. Translating it yields CAWITGGVTEAFL.

Worth noting for this clonotype: The junction shows a germline mismatch at one end, possibly a read error. The genes are TRBV28 and TRBJ2-1; either TRBD1 or TRBD2 may fit D (5 bases each). This CDR3 spans 13 amino acids. CDR1 and CDR2 from the germline V gene are MDHEN and SYDVKM. CDR3 bases: TGTGCCAGCACTTTACCGATGGGGGATGAGCAGTTCTTC. Protein product: CASTLPMGDEQFF.

There are a few counts of this clonotype. A much larger clone is a single base away; this may be a read error. J is TRBJ1-1 and V is TRBV12-3 or TRBV12-4, with unresolved D. V was cut by 6 bases and J by 0 bases, with 11 bases left in between. This CDR3 contains 14 residues. CDR3 region: CASRGRAMNTEAFF. CDR3 nucleotides: TGTGCCAGCAGGGGTAGAGCCATGAACACTGAAGCTTTCTTT.

Concerning this clonotype itself: A junction boundary mismatches the germline segment, possibly from a read error. This chain joins TRBV6-1 and TRBJ2-3; D remains unclear. The CDR3 length is 14 residues. CDR1 is MNHNS and CDR2 is SASEGT in the germline V gene. CDR3 nucleotide sequence: TGTGCAAGCATTGATGGTGGCCCTACAGATACGCAGTATTTT. Its protein is CASIDGGPTDTQYF.

Only a few counts were recorded for this clonotype. V usage is TRBV2 and J usage is TRBJ2-7; the D call may be TRBD1 or TRBD2 (5 bases each). The germline V gene encodes CDR1 SNHLY and CDR2 FYNNEI. V was cut by 3 bases and J by 6 bases, with 9 bases left in between. The CDR3 has 12 amino acids. The CDR3 coding sequence is TGTGCCAGCAGTGAGCCAGGGAGCGAGCAGTACTTC. It is translated as CASSEPGSEQYF.

This clonotype was counted a single time. Mismatch with germline at one junction end may stem from a read error. V and J are TRBV4-1 and TRBJ1-2, with a tentative D call TRBD1 (6 bases). The CDR3 is 14 amino acids. Germline CDR1 and CDR2: MGHRA and YSYEKL. The CDR3 protein is CASSQVGGSYGYTF. As DNA, the CDR3 is TGCGCTAGCAGCCAAGTAGGGGGATCCTATGGCTACACCTTC.